Listed here are 5 T cell receptor beta chains from one sample, sequenced in a study of T cell responses to AZD1222 COVID-19 vaccine listed by TCRdb under 2021. Per the publication, the time point label means: about 28 days (+/-7) after the second vaccine dose. Library construction relied on the immunoSEQ multiplex PCR assay. Entries here come from immuneACCESS through TCRdb and include only in-frame sequences with V and J called. Some clones fail to appear in such tables; in the studies checked, an unresolved V gene covers under half of the shortfall, and the cause of the remainder is unknown. This sample lists some 100,000 clones; around 87% were detected once. Of the sample, about 2.4% is held by the ten largest clones. Sequencing was performed on peripheral blood, taken 28 days after the second AZD1222 dose. These receptors originate from an adult who received the AZD1222 COVID-19 vaccine.

The chain combines TRBV27 with TRBJ1-2; D not certain. The CDR3 sequence is 14 residues long. Trimming took 3 bases from V and 4 from J, leaving 12 bases between them. Germline CDR1 reads MNHEY; CDR2 reads SMNVEV (reference sequence). The CDR3 loop reads CASSLGSAGYGYTF. The CDR3 DNA sequence: TGTGCCAGCAGTTTGGGCAGTGCTGGCTATGGCTACACCTTC.

The J gene is TRBJ1-5, the V gene TRBV19, with 7 bases lining up with TRBD1. Germline-derived CDR1 and CDR2 are LNHDA and SQIVND (reference sequence). The CDR3 totals 16 residues. The V segment lost 8 bases and the J segment 0 bases; nucleotides outside the gene matches: 10. As DNA, the CDR3 is TGTGCCAGTTCGACAGGGAGCGGGTATAGCAATCAGCCCCAGCATTTT. Protein product: CASSTGSGYSNQPQHF. Full variable domain (missing parts from reference TRBV19 and TRBJ1-5): DGGITQSPKYLFRKEGQNVTLSCEQNLNHDAMYWYRQDPGQGLRLIYYSQIVNDFQKGDIAEGYSVSREKKESFPLTVTSAQKNPTAFYLCASSTGSGYSNQPQHFGDGTRLSIL.

The chain uses TRBV24-1 and TRBJ1-2; a possible D gene is TRBD1 (6 bases). V lost 9 bases and J lost 1, with 17 bases in between. This CDR3 region has 15 residues. The germline CDR1 and CDR2 sequences are KGHDR and SFDVKD. This CDR3 is CATCAGTNDNYGYTF. The CDR3 nucleotides are TGTGCCACCTGCGCCGGGACAAATGATAACTATGGCTACACCTTC.

A few counts support this clone. The V and J genes are TRBV4-2 and TRBJ1-1; perhaps TRBD1 as D (5 bases). Germline V gene data show CDR1 as LGHNA and CDR2 as YNFKEQ. The CDR3 runs 15 residues. V was cut by 1 base and J by 3 bases, with 12 bases left in between. Written as DNA, the CDR3 is TGTGCCAGCAGCCAAGTAACCCGGGGGGACACTGAAGCTTTCTTT. This sequence encodes CASSQVTRGDTEAFF.

This clone was recorded once. V is TRBV6-6 and J is TRBJ1-4, with a tentative D call TRBD1 (5 bases). V was cut by 1 base and J by 8 bases, with 14 bases left in between. The V gene's germline CDR1 is MNHNY and CDR2 SVGAGI (reference sequence). CDR3 size: 15 residues. In DNA, the CDR3 is TGTGCCAGCAGTTACTTCGGCCAGGGATACGAAAAACTGTTTTTT. As protein: CASSYFGQGYEKLFF.